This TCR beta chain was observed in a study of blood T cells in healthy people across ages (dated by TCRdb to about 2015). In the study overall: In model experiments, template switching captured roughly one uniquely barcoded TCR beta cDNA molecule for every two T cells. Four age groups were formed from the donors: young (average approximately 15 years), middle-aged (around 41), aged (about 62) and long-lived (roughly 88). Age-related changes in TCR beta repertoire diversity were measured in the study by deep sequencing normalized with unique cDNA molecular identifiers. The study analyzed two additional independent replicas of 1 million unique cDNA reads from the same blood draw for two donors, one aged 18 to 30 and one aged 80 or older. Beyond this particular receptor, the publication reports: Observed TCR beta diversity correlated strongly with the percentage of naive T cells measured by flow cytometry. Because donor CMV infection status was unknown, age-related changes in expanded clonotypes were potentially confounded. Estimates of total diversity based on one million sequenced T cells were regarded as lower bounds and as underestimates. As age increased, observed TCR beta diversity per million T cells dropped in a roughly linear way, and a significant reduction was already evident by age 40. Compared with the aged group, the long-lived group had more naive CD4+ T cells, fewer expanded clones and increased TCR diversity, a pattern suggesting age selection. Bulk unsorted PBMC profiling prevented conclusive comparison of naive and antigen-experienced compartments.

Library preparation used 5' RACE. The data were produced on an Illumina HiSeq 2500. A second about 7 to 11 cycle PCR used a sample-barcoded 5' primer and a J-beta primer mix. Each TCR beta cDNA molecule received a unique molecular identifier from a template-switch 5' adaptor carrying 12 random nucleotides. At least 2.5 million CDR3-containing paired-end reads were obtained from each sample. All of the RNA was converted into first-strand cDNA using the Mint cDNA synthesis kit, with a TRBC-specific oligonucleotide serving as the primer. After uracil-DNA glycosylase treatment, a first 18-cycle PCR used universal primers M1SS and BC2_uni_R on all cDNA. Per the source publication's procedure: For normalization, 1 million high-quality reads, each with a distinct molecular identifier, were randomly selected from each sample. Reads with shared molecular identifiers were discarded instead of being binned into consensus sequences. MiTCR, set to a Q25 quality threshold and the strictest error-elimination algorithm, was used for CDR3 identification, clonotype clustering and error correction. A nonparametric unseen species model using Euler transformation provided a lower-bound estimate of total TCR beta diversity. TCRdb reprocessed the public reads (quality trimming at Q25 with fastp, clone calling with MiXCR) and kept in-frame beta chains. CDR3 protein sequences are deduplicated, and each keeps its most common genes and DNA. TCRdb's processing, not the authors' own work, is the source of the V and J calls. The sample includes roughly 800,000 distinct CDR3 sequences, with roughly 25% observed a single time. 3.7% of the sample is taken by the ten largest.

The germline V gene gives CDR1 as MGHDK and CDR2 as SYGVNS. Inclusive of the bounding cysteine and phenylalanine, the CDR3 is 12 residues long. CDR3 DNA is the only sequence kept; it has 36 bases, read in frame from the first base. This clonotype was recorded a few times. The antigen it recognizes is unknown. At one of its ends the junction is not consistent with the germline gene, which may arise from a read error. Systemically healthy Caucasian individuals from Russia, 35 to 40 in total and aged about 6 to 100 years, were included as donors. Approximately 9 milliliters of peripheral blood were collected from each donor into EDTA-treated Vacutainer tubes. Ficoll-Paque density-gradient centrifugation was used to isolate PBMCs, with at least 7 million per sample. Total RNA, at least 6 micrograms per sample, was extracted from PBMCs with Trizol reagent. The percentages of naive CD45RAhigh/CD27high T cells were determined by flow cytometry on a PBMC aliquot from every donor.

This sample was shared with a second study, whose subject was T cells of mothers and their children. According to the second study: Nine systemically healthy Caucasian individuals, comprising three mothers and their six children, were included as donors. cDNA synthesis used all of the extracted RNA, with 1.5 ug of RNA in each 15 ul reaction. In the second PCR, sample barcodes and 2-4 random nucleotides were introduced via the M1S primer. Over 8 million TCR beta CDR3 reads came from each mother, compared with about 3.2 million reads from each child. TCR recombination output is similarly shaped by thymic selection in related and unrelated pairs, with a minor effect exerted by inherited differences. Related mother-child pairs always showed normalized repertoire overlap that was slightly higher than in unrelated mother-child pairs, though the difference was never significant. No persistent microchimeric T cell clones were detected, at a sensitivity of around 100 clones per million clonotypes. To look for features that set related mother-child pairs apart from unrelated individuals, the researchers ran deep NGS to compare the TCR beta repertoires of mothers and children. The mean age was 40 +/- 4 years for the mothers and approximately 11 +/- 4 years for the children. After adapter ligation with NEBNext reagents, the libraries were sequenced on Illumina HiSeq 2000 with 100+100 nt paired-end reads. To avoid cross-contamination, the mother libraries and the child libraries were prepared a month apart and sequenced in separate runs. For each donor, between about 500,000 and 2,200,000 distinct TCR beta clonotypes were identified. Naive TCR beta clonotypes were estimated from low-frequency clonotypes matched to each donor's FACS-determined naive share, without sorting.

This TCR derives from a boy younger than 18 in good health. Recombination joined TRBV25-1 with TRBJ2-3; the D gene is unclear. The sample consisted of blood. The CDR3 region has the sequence CACSLKPDTQYF. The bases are TGTGCCTGCAGCCTGAAGCCAGATACGCAGTATTTT.